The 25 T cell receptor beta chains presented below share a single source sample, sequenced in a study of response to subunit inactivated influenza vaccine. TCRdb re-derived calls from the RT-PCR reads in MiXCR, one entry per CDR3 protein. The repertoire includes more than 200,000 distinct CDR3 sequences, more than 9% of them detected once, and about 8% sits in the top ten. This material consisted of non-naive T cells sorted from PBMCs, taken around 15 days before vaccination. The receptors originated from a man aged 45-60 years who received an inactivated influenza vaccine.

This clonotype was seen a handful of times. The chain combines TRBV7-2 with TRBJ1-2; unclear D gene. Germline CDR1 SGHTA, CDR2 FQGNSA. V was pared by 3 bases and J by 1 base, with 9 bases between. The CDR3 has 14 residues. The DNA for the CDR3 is TGTGCCAGCAGCTTTAACCCCGTTAACTATGGCTACACCTTC. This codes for CASSFNPVNYGYTF.

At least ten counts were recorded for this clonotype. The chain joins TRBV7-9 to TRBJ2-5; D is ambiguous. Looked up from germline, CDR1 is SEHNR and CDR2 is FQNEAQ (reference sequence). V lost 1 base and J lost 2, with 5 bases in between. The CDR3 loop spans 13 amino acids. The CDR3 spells CASSLGGQETQYF. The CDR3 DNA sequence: TGTGCCAGCAGCTTAGGGGGACAAGAGACCCAGTACTTC.

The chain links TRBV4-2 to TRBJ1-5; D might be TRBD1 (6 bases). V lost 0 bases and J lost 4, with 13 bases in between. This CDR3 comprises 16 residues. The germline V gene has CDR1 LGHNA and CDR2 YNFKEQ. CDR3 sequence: CASSQDPGTPNQPQHF. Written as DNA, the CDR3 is TGTGCCAGCAGCCAAGACCCAGGGACACCAAATCAGCCCCAGCATTTT.

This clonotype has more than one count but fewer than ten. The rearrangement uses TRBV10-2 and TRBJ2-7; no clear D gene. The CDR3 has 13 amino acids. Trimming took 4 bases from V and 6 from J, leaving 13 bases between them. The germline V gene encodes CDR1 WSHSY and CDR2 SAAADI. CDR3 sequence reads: CASSGLLAGEQYF. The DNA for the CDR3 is TGCGCCAGCAGTGGGCTTTTAGCAGGCGAGCAGTACTTC.

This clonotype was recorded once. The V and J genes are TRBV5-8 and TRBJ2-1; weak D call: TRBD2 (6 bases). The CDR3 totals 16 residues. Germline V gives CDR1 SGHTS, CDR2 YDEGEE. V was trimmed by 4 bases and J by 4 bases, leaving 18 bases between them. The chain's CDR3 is CASSRGEGLTYNEQFF. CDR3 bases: TGTGCCAGCAGCCGCGGTGAGGGACTTACATACAATGAGCAGTTCTTC.

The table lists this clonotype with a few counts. CDR3 sequence reads: CASSFAGRNGELFF. The DNA of the CDR3 is TGTGCCAGCAGTTTCGCCGGGAGAAACGGGGAGCTGTTTTTT. The chain couples TRBV28 to TRBJ2-2, with D possibly being TRBD2 (6 bases). The CDR3 contains 14 residues. Trimming took off 3 bases at V and 7 bases at J, with 12 bases between the two ends. The germline CDR1 and CDR2 sequences are MDHEN and SYDVKM.

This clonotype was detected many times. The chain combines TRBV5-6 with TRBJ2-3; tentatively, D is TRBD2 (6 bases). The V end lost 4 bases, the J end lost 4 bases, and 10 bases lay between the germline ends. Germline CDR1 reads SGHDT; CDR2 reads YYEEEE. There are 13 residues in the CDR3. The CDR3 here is CASSPGLADTQYF. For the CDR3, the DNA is TGTGCCAGCAGCCCGGGACTTGCAGATACGCAGTATTTT.

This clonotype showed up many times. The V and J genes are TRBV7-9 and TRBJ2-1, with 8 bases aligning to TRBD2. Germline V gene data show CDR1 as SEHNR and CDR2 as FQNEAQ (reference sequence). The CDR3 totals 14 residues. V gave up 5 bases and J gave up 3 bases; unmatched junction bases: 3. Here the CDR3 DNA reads TGTGCCAGCAGCCTTAGCGGGAACTACAATGAGCAGTTCTTC. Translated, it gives CASSLSGNYNEQFF.

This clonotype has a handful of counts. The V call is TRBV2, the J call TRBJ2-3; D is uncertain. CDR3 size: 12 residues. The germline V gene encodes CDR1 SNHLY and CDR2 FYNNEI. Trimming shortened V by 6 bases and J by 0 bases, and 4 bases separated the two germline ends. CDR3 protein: CASRVSTDTQYF. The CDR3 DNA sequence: TGTGCCAGCAGGGTCAGCACAGATACGCAGTATTTT.

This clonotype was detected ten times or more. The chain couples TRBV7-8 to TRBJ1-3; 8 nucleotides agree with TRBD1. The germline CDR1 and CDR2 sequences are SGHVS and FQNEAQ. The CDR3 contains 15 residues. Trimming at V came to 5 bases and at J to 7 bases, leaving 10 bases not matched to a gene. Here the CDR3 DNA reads TGTGCCAGCAGCACTCGGGACAGGCGTTCGAACACCATATATTTT. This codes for CASSTRDRRSNTIYF. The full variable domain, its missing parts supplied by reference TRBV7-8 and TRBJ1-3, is GAGVSQSPRYKVAKRGQDVALRCDPISGHVSLFWYQQALGQGPEFLTYFQNEAQLDKSGLPSDRFFAERPEGSVSTLKIQRTQQEDSAVYLCASSTRDRRSNTIYFGEGSWLTVV.

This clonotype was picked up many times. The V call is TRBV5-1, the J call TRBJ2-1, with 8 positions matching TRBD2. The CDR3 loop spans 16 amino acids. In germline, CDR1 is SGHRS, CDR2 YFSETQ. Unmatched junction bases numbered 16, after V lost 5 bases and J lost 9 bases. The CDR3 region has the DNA TGCGCCAGCAGACAAAATACCGGGACTAGTGACGGTGAGCAGTTCTTC. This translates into CASRQNTGTSDGEQFF.

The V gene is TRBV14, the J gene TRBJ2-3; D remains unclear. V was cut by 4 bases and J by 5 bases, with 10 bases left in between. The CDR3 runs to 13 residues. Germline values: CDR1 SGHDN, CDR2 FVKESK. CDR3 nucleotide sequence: TGTGCCAGCAGCCTTCTTTTGGGAGATACGCAGTATTTT. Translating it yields CASSLLLGDTQYF.

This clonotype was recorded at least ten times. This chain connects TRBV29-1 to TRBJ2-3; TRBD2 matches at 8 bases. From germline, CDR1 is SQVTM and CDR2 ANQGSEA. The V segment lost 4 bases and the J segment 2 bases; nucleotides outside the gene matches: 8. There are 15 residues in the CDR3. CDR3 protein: CSVGGAGANTDTQYF. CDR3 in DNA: TGCAGCGTTGGGGGAGCGGGGGCCAACACAGATACGCAGTATTTT.

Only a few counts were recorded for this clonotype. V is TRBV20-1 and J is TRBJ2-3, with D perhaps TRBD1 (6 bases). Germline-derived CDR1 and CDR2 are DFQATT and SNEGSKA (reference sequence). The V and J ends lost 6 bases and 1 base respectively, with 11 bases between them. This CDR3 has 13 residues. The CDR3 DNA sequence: TGCAGTGCCCCTCCAGGGGGCACAGATACGCAGTATTTT. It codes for CSAPPGGTDTQYF.

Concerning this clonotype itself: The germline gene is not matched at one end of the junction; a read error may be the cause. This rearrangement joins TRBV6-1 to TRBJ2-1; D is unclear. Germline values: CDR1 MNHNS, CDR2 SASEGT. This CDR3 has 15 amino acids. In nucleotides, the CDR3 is TGTGCCAGCAGTGAACACCAGAGCTCCTACAATGTGCAGTTCTTC. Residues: CASSEHQSSYNVQFF.

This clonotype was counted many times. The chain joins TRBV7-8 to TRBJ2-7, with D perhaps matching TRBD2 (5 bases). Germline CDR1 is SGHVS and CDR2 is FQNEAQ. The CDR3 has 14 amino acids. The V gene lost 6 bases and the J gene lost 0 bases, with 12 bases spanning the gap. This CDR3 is CASRPTGNSYEQYF. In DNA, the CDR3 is TGTGCCAGCAGACCCACGGGAAACTCCTACGAGCAGTACTTC.

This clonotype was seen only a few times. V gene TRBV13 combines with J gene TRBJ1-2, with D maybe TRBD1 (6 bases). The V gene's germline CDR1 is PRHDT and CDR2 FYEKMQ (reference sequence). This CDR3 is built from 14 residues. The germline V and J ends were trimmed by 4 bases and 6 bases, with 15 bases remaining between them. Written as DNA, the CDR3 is TGTGCCAGCAGCTCCGGGCGGGGGCAGGATGGCTACACCTTC. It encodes CASSSGRGQDGYTF.

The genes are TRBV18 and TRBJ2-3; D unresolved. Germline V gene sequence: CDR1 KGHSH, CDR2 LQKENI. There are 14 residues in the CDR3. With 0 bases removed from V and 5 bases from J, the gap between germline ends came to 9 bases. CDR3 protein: CASSPPGKKDTQYF. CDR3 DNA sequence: TGTGCCAGCTCACCACCGGGAAAGAAAGATACGCAGTATTTT.

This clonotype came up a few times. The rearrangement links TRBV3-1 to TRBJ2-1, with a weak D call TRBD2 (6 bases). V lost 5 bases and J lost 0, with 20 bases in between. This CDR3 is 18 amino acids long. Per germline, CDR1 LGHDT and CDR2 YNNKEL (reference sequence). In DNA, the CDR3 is TGTGCCAGCAGCTTAGAACCGGGACTGAAGAGCTCCTACAATGAGCAGTTCTTC. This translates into CASSLEPGLKSSYNEQFF.

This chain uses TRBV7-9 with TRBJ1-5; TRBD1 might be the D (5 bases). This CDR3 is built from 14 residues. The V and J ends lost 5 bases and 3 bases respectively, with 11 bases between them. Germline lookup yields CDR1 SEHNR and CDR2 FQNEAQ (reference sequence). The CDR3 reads CASSSGHLNQPQHF. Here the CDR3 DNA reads TGTGCCAGCAGCAGCGGACACCTCAATCAGCCCCAGCATTTT.

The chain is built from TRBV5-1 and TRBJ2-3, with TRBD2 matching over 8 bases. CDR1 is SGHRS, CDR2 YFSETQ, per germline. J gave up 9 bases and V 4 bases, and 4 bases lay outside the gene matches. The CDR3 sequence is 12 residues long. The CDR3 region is CASSQLAGTQYF. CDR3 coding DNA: TGCGCCAGCAGCCAATTAGCGGGAACGCAGTATTTT.

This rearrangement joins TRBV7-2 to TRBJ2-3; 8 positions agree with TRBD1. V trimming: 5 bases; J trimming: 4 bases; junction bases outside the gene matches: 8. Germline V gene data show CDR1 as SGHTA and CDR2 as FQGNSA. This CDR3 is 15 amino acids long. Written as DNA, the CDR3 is TGTGCCAGCAGCCCCCAGGGGGCGCGTTCAGATACGCAGTATTTT. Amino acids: CASSPQGARSDTQYF.

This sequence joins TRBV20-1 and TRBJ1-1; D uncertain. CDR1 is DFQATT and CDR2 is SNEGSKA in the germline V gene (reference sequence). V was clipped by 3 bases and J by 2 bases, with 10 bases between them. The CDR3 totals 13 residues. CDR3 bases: TGCAGTGCTAGGGACCAGATCAACACTGAAGCTTTCTTT. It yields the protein CSARDQINTEAFF.

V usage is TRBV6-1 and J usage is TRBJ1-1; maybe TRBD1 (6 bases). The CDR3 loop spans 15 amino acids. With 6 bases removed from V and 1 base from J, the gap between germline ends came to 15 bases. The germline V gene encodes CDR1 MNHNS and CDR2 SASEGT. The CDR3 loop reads CASRTTGTPNTEAFF. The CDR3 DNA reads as TGTGCCAGCAGAACCACCGGGACACCGAACACTGAAGCTTTCTTT.

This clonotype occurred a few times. The CDR3 bases are TGCAGTGCCAACCCTTCTAGCGGCACAGATACGCAGTATTTT. This codes for CSANPSSGTDTQYF. The rearrangement links TRBV20-1 to TRBJ2-3, with TRBD2 as a possible D gene (6 bases). Germline CDR1 and CDR2: DFQATT and SNEGSKA (reference sequence). Trimming shortened V by 6 bases and J by 1 base, and 14 bases separated the two germline ends. This CDR3 has 14 residues.